This is a list of T cell receptor beta chains from one sample in a study of CD8+ T cells in alopecia areata. Profiled with immunoSEQ multiplex PCR; TCRdb holds only in-frame clones, not every one. Of more than 200,000 clones listed, 64% were seen once; the top ten hold 4% to 5%. The sample consisted of CD4+ T cells sorted from blood, taken at week 4, from a patient treated with tofacitinib. The receptors originated from a human donor with alopecia areata. Each CDR3 is given with its conserved first and last residue. The order of the fields is D gene, J gene, V gene, clone size, CDR3 protein, CDR3 DNA. D genes are given only for firm matches. Some rows have no size entry. The others give once, few or many, or a class for an expanded clone.

NA | TRBJ2-7 | TRBV7-2 | NA | CASSPRGGREQYF | TGTGCCAGCAGCCCCCGGGGCGGACGCGAGCAGTACTTC
NA | TRBJ2-7 | TRBV4-2 | NA | CASSHGTSYPLYEQYF | TGTGCCAGCAGCCACGGGACTTCCTACCCACTTTACGAGCAGTACTTC
NA | TRBJ1-1 | TRBV9 | once | CASSVGVAQMNTEAFF | TGTGCCAGCAGCGTAGGGGTTGCCCAGATGAACACTGAAGCTTTCTTT
NA | TRBJ2-7 | TRBV20-1 | NA | CSASVPPGRYF | TGCAGTGCTAGCGTGCCTCCGGGGCGGTACTTC
NA | TRBJ1-1 | TRBV4-3 | NA | CASSQGGAGTNEAFF | TGCGCCAGCAGCCAAGGGGGCGCAGGGACAAATGAAGCTTTCTTT
NA | TRBJ2-1 | TRBV7-3 | few | CASSLSSYNEQFF | TGTGCCAGCAGCTTATCTAGCTACAATGAGCAGTTCTTC
NA | TRBJ2-6 | TRBV5-1 | NA | CASSAGSTGQISGANVLTF | TGCGCCAGCAGCGCGGGGTCGACGGGACAGATCTCTGGGGCCAACGTCCTGACTTTC
NA | TRBJ2-6 | TRBV28 | NA | CASTTTAPSGANVLTF | TGTGCCAGCACGACGACAGCTCCCTCTGGGGCCAACGTCCTGACTTTC
TRBD2 | TRBJ2-1 | TRBV5-4 | few | CASSNGGAVVYNEQFF | TGTGCCAGCAGCAACGGGGGGGCGGTGGTGTACAATGAGCAGTTCTTC
TRBD2 | TRBJ2-1 | TRBV30 | NA | CALGRGRYNEQFF | TGTGCCCTTGGGCGGGGGAGGTACAATGAGCAGTTCTTC
NA | TRBJ1-1 | TRBV11-2 | NA | CASSATGATEAFF | TGTGCCAGCAGCGCCACGGGGGCCACTGAAGCTTTCTTT
NA | TRBJ2-2 | TRBV5-6 | NA | CASSLAGELFF | TGTGCCAGCAGCTTAGCCGGGGAGCTGTTTTTT
TRBD1 | TRBJ1-5 | TRBV15 | few | CATSRMTGSNQPQHF | TGTGCCACCAGCCGCATGACAGGGAGCAATCAGCCCCAGCATTTT
NA | TRBJ2-4 | TRBV4-2 | NA | CASSQDLEELNIQYF | TGTGCCAGCAGCCAAGATTTGGAGGAACTGAACATTCAGTACTTC
TRBD1 | TRBJ2-6 | TRBV29-1 | NA | CSVGLGGAGANVLTF | TGCAGCGTTGGTCTAGGGGGCGCTGGGGCCAACGTCCTGACTTTC
NA | TRBJ2-4 | TRBV7-2 | few | CASSLDSYRDIQYF | TGTGCCAGCAGCTTGGACAGCTATAGGGACATTCAGTACTTC
NA | TRBJ2-1 | TRBV29-1 | NA | CSVRQVYNEQFF | TGCAGCGTACGACAGGTCTACAATGAGCAGTTCTTC
NA | TRBJ1-6 | TRBV5-5 | once | CASTGTAMSYLSPLHF | TGTGCCAGTACCGGGACGGCTATGTCCTATCTATCACCCCTCCACTTT
NA | TRBJ2-1 | TRBV5-1 | NA | CASSWTPPGREQNEQFF | TGCGCCAGCAGCTGGACGCCACCGGGACGAGAACAAAATGAGCAGTTCTTC
NA | TRBJ2-5 | TRBV10-3 | NA | CASRVGTTGQETQYF | TGTGCCTCCAGGGTCGGGACTACAGGGCAAGAGACCCAGTACTTC
TRBD1 | TRBJ1-6 | TRBV4-3 | NA | CASSQVGTGNSPLHF | TGCGCCAGCAGCCAAGTGGGGACAGGGAATTCACCCCTCCACTTT
NA | TRBJ2-2 | TRBV2 | NA | CASSEQGGNTGELFF | TGTGCCAGCAGCGAACAGGGGGGGAATACCGGGGAGCTGTTTTTT
TRBD1 | TRBJ1-6 | TRBV30 | NA | CAWRGRGPGSPLHF | TGTGCCTGGAGGGGAAGGGGGCCCGGGTCACCCCTCCACTTT
NA | TRBJ2-7 | TRBV6-5 | NA | CASSYGTTEQYF | TGTGCCAGCAGCTACGGGACAACCGAGCAGTACTTC
TRBD1 | TRBJ2-3 | TRBV11-2 | NA | CASSPHRADRGPTDTQYF | TGTGCCAGCAGCCCACACCGCGCGGACAGGGGCCCCACAGATACGCAGTATTTT
NA | TRBJ1-6 | TRBV27 | NA | CASSLSRSPLHF | TGTGCCAGCAGTTTATCTAGGTCACCCCTCCACTTT
NA | TRBJ1-1 | TRBV30 | NA | CAWTNAWIPENTEAFF | TGTGCCTGGACCAACGCCTGGATACCCGAGAACACTGAAGCTTTCTTT
NA | TRBJ2-3 | TRBV29-1 | NA | CSVGGRSTDTQYF | TGCAGCGTTGGCGGGCGTAGCACAGATACGCAGTATTTT
TRBD1 | TRBJ2-7 | TRBV7-9 | few | CASSLGERTGKNEQYF | TGTGCCAGCAGCTTAGGCGAGAGGACAGGGAAAAACGAGCAGTACTTC
NA | TRBJ1-2 | TRBV6-5 | NA | CASSYMGNYGYTF | TGTGCCAGCAGTTACATGGGGAACTATGGCTACACCTTC
NA | TRBJ2-4 | TRBV5-4 | NA | CASSPGTQNIQYF | TGTGCCAGCAGCCCCGGGACACAAAACATTCAGTACTTC
TRBD1 | TRBJ1-5 | TRBV5-1 | NA | CASSFNRGLNNQPQHF | TGCGCCAGCAGCTTTAACAGGGGTCTCAACAATCAGCCCCAGCATTTT
TRBD1 | TRBJ1-4 | TRBV29-1 | NA | CSVRDRGSATNEKLFF | TGCAGCGTCCGGGACAGGGGGTCTGCAACTAATGAAAAACTGTTTTTT
NA | TRBJ1-2 | TRBV7-9 | NA | CASSLEGSRGYTF | TGTGCCAGCAGCTTAGAGGGCAGCCGGGGCTACACCTTC
TRBD1 | TRBJ2-3 | TRBV7-2 | NA | CASSQGQAGTDTQYF | TGTGCCAGCAGCCAGGGACAGGCGGGCACAGATACGCAGTATTTT
NA | TRBJ1-1 | TRBV4-1 | NA | CASSQESRQSGNEAFF | TGCGCCAGCAGCCAAGAATCGAGGCAGTCAGGAAATGAAGCTTTCTTT
NA | TRBJ1-1 | TRBV7-2 | NA | CASSLGEGWLTEAFF | TGTGCCAGCAGCTTAGGCGAGGGATGGCTCACTGAAGCTTTCTTT
NA | TRBJ2-7 | TRBV6-5 | NA | CASSSQRQEQYF | TGTGCCAGCAGTTCCCAACGGCAGGAGCAGTACTTC
NA | TRBJ2-1 | TRBV5-4 | NA | CASSLGGGQYNEQFF | TGTGCCAGCAGCTTGGGCGGGGGCCAATACAATGAGCAGTTCTTC
NA | TRBJ1-4 | TRBV4-1 | NA | CASSQGPDRFF | TGCGCCAGCAGCCAAGGACCAGACCGGTTTTTT
NA | TRBJ1-5 | TRBV7-8 | NA | CASSPTIGVISNQPQHF | TGTGCCAGCAGCCCCACCATTGGCGTTATTAGCAATCAGCCCCAGCATTTT
NA | TRBJ2-5 | TRBV10-3 | NA | CAISESSGTQYF | TGTGCCATCAGTGAGTCCTCGGGGACCCAGTACTTC
NA | TRBJ1-2 | TRBV7-7 | NA | CASSPTVGGFDYGYTF | TGTGCTAGCAGCCCCACGGTTGGGGGGTTTGACTATGGCTACACCTTC
TRBD1 | TRBJ2-5 | TRBV7-2 | few | CASSPTGGEGKTQYF | TGTGCCAGCAGCCCGACAGGGGGCGAGGGAAAGACCCAGTACTTC
NA | TRBJ2-7 | TRBV30 | NA | CAGGFPYEQYF | TGTGCCGGGGGGTTCCCCTACGAGCAGTACTTC
TRBD1 | TRBJ2-2 | TRBV14 | NA | CASSRLMDRGAGELFF | TGTGCCAGCAGCCGCCTGATGGACAGGGGGGCCGGGGAGCTGTTTTTT
TRBD1 | TRBJ1-1 | TRBV7-2 | once | CASSSGQGRHTEAFF | TGTGCCAGCAGCTCCGGACAGGGTCGGCACACTGAAGCTTTCTTT
TRBD2 | TRBJ2-3 | TRBV30 | NA | CAWSTAGVDTQYF | TGTGCCTGGAGTACGGCGGGGGTAGATACGCAGTATTTT
NA | TRBJ2-6 | TRBV27 | NA | CASSGGYLSGANVLTF | TGTGCCAGTTCCGGTGGGTACCTCTCTGGGGCCAACGTCCTGACTTTC
NA | TRBJ1-2 | TRBV30 | few | CAWTGVNYGYTF | TGTGCCTGGACAGGGGTAAACTATGGCTACACCTTC